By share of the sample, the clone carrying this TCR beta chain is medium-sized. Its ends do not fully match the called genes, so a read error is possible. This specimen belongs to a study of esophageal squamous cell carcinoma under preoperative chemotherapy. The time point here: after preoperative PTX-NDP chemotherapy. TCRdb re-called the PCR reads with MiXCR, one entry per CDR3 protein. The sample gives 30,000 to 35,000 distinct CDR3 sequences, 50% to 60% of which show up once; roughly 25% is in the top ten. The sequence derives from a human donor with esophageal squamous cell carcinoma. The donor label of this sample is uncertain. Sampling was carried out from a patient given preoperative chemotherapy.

The CDR3 DNA reads TGTGCCAGCAGATTAGCGGTGTCGAACACCGGGGAGCTGTTTTTT. This encodes CASRLAVSNTGELFF. V is TRBV7-2 and J is TRBJ2-2, with D possibly TRBD2 on 6 matching bases. The CDR3 has 15 residues. In germline, CDR1 is SGHTA, CDR2 FQGNSA.